Listed here are 5 T cell receptor beta chains from one sample, sequenced in a study of T-cell reconstitution after alpha-beta-depleted transplantation in children. Unique molecular identifiers were built into the TCRbeta library. TCRdb independently ran MiXCR on the PCR reads; one entry per CDR3 protein. The table includes a few hundred thousand distinct CDR3 sequences, over 20% detected once. The sequencing used PBMCs, collected before TCRalphabeta/CD19-depleted stem cell transplant. These receptor sequences come from a boy younger than two with Wiskott-Aldrich syndrome, due to receive a stem cell transplant.

This clonotype has only a few counts. The chain links TRBV27 to TRBJ2-7, with TRBD2 identical over 8 bases. The CDR3 loop spans 15 amino acids. After removal of 4 bases from V and 2 bases from J, the junction contained 7 bases not matched to a gene. The germline V gene has CDR1 MNHEY and CDR2 SMNVEV (reference sequence). CDR3 in DNA: TGTGCCAGCAGTTACACTAGCGGAGAAACCTACGAGCAGTACTTC. It is translated as CASSYTSGETYEQYF.

This clonotype has a handful of counts. The rearrangement joins TRBV9 to TRBJ2-3; D unresolved. The CDR3 totals 13 residues. Germline assignment: CDR1 SGDLS and CDR2 YYNGEE. The ends were cut back, 0 bases at V and 5 bases at J, with 7 bases in the middle. CDR3 in DNA: TGTGCCAGCAGCGTAGATCTGGGAGATACGCAGTATTTT. Translation gives CASSVDLGDTQYF.

This clonotype was seen more than once but under ten times. The chain joins TRBV6-1 to TRBJ2-7, with D possibly being TRBD1 or TRBD2 (5 bases each). CDR1 is MNHNS and CDR2 is SASEGT in the germline V gene. V dropped 1 base and J dropped 3 bases, with 16 bases sitting between them. CDR3 length: 16 residues. CDR3 amino acids: CASSEGFGAGHYEQYF. As DNA, the CDR3 is TGTGCCAGCAGTGAAGGTTTCGGGGCAGGTCACTACGAGCAGTACTTC.

The rearrangement uses TRBV30 and TRBJ2-2; D gene unclear. Trimming left V 0 bases short and J 0 bases short, with 5 bases between. CDR1 is GTSNPN and CDR2 is SVGIG in the germline V gene (reference sequence). There are 14 residues in the CDR3. CDR3 DNA: TGTGCCTGGAGTGTTGGGGCGAACACCGGGGAGCTGTTTTTT. Translating gives CAWSVGANTGELFF.

V gene TRBV24-1 combines with J gene TRBJ2-3; no firm D call. Trimming removed 9 bases at V and 2 bases at J, with 8 bases between. The CDR3 contains 12 residues. Germline V gene lookup returns CDR1 KGHDR and CDR2 SFDVKD. The CDR3 protein is CATGFDTDTQYF. DNA for the CDR3: TGTGCCACCGGGTTCGACACAGATACGCAGTATTTT.